This entry is about one T cell receptor beta chain. No antigen is known for it. The data derive from a study of cytomegalovirus exposure and HLA in healthy donors. Findings of the study overall: For most TCR beta V segments, an earlier analysis put the productive rate at about 87% or about 30% of the time. In a later analysis, HLA-associated TCR beta chains were more clonally expanded than equally common others. TCR beta V- and J-gene trimming, according to a later analysis, was linked to a missense DCLRE1C variant. Later on, an analysis showed TCR association rates differing by HLA locus, with DRB1 the most and HLA-C the fewest.

The PCR employed 60 Vbeta primers together with 13 Jbeta primers. TCRdb keeps only in-frame clones here, not all; method: immunoSEQ multiplex PCR. The sample holds approximately 100,000 clones, under 85% seen once. With 7 bases clipped from V and 5 bases from J, the junction kept 19 bases outside the gene matches. Per the germline V gene, CDR1 is MDHEN and CDR2 is SYDVKM. The CDR3 runs to 17 residues. This sequence joins TRBV28 and TRBJ2-7; TRBD1 aligns across 8 bases. Sequenced material: PBMCs. The TCR was taken from a man between 35 and 55 years old in good health and CMV-seronegative. The CDR3 sequence is CASTTAAGQGYSNEQYF. The CDR3 coding sequence is TGTGCCAGCACCACGGCGGCCGGACAGGGTTATTCCAACGAGCAGTACTTC.